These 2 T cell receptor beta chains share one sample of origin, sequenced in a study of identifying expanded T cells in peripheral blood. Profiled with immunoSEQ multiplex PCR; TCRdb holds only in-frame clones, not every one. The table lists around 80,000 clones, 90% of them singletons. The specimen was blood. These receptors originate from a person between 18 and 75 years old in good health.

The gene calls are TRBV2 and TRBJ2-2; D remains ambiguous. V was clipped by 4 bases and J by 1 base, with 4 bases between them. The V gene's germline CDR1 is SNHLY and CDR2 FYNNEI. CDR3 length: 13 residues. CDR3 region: CASSVKNTGELFF. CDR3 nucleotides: TGTGCCAGCAGTGTTAAGAACACCGGGGAGCTGTTTTTT.

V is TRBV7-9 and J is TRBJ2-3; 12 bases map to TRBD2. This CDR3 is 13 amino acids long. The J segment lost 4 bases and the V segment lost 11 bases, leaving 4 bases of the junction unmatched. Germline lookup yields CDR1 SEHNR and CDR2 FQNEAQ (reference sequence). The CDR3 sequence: CAVLAGGPDTQYF. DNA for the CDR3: TGTGCCGTACTAGCGGGAGGCCCAGATACGCAGTATTTT.